This T cell receptor (beta chain) is from a study of blood T cell repertoires in COVID-19. Study context: PBMCs, B-cell-depleted T cells, or T cells were the source of the cDNA or gDNA that made up the material.

Original processing notes: The authors estimated nucleated cell counts from reference gene primer amplification. Sequencing was performed with immunoSEQ multiplex PCR; in TCRdb, only in-frame clones are kept and a portion is missing. V and J calls and clone size are given by that table; D and trimming were obtained from the DNA. The data show 200,000 to 250,000 clones, with around 90% seen just once and 9% to 12% held by the top ten. Those enrolled, adults aged roughly 18 to 89 years, came from about 24 US areas. Participants were placed into cohorts based on the clinical history they reported. The TCR comes from a man aged 18 to 29 with acute COVID-19. Source material: PBMCs or T cells enriched from blood (not recorded which).

The CDR3 DNA is TGTGCCAGCAGTTGGGACAGGGACACTGAAGCTTTCTTT. Translating gives CASSWDRDTEAFF. The gene calls are TRBV28 and TRBJ1-1; the match to TRBD1 covers 9 bases. Trimming took 4 bases from V and 3 from J; bases not matched to a gene: 0. Germline CDR1 and CDR2: MDHEN and SYDVKM. The CDR3 runs 13 residues.